Presented here are 14 T cell receptor beta chains from one specimen sequenced in a study of cytomegalovirus exposure and HLA in healthy donors. It was with 60 Vbeta and 13 Jbeta primers that the PCR ran. Repertoires were generated with immunoSEQ multiplex PCR, while TCRdb's copy carries only in-frame clones and drops some. The sample includes about 69,000 clones, around 76% seen only once; the top ten take under 3.5%. The sequencing sample was made of PBMCs. The origin of the receptors is a young man in good health and CMV-seronegative.

V gene TRBV7-9 combines with J gene TRBJ1-4; D remains unclear. CDR1 and CDR2 (germline): SEHNR, FQNEAQ (reference sequence). The ends were cut back, 2 bases at V and 5 bases at J, with 12 bases in the middle. This CDR3 has 15 amino acids. The CDR3 DNA reads TGTGCCAGCAGCTTACCGGCAGGCTACAATGAAAAACTGTTTTTT. As protein: CASSLPAGYNEKLFF. The full variable domain, with the rest looked up from reference TRBV7-9 and TRBJ1-4, is DTGVSQNPRHKITKRGQNVTFRCDPISEHNRLYWYRQTLGQGPEFLTYFQNEAQLEKSRLLSDRFSAERPKGSFSTLEIQRTEQGDSAMYLCASSLPAGYNEKLFFGSGTQLSVL.

V usage is TRBV25-1 and J usage is TRBJ1-2, with no clear D. This CDR3 has 12 residues. V shed 8 bases and J shed 8 bases, with 15 bases lying between them. In germline, CDR1 is MGHDK, CDR2 SYGVNS. CDR3: CASADGRRGYTF. In nucleotides, the CDR3 is TGTGCCAGCGCAGACGGGAGGCGAGGCTACACCTTC.

The chain combines TRBV27 with TRBJ2-1, with 10 bases fitting TRBD1. Germline loops: CDR1 MNHEY, CDR2 SMNVEV (reference sequence). There are 16 residues in the CDR3. V dropped 4 bases and J dropped 5; count of bases not matched to a gene: 8. The CDR3 nucleotides are TGTGCCAGCAGTTCTACGGACAGGGGGTGGGACAATGAGCAGTTCTTC. Amino acids: CASSSTDRGWDNEQFF.

This clone showed up just once. Other DNA sequences in the sample encode the same CDR3. The V and J genes are TRBV6-1 and TRBJ2-7, with D unresolved. The CDR3 spans 14 residues. Trimming cost V 3 bases and J 3 bases, with 12 bases left between them. Germline V CDR1 and CDR2: MNHNS, SASEGT. DNA for the CDR3: TGTGCCAGCAGTGAGATAGGCGGCTACTACGAGCAGTACGTC. The encoded protein is CASSEIGGYYEQYV.

This chain uses TRBV6-5 with TRBJ2-1; 12 bases fit TRBD2. After removal of 5 bases from V and 10 bases from J, the junction contained 3 bases not matched to a gene. The CDR3 length is 13 residues. Germline loops: CDR1 MNHEY, CDR2 SVGAGI. The CDR3 protein is CASSQLAGGEQFF. CDR3 coding DNA: TGTGCCAGCAGTCAACTAGCGGGGGGAGAGCAGTTCTTC.

This clone was seen once. The rearrangement joins TRBV5-1 to TRBJ2-3; TRBD2 is a possible D gene (5 bases). CDR3 length: 13 amino acids. Germline V gene sequence: CDR1 SGHRS, CDR2 YFSETQ. V lost 1 base and J 4 bases, leaving 7 bases between the germline ends. The CDR3 DNA sequence: TGCGCCAGCAGCTTGAGGAGGTCAGATACGCAGTATTTT. Protein product: CASSLRRSDTQYF. The entire variable domain, with the rest obtained from reference TRBV5-1 and TRBJ2-3, is as follows: KAGVTQTPRYLIKTRGQQVTLSCSPISGHRSVSWYQQTPGQGLQFLFEYFSETQRNKGNFPGRFSGRQFSNSRSEMNVSTLELGDSALYLCASSLRRSDTQYFGPGTRLTVL.

This chain connects TRBV6-6 to TRBJ1-2; D perhaps matches TRBD1 (6 bases). This CDR3 has 13 residues. Between the trimmed V and J ends, which lost 6 bases and 4 bases, there was a span of 12 bases. Germline CDR1 is MNHNY and CDR2 is SVGAGI (reference sequence). DNA of the CDR3: TGTGCCAGCAGCCCCGGGACAATCTATGGCTACACCTTC. Translation gives CASSPGTIYGYTF.

V and J are TRBV10-3 and TRBJ2-2; TRBD2 agrees at 10 bases. Germline V CDR1 and CDR2: ENHRY, SYGVKD. This CDR3 comprises 18 residues. With 3 bases clipped from V and 0 bases from J, the junction kept 7 bases outside the gene matches. This CDR3 reads CAISERASGGPNTGELFF. The CDR3 DNA reads as TGTGCCATCAGTGAACGGGCTAGCGGGGGACCGAACACCGGGGAGCTGTTTTTT.

This clone appeared a few times. The rearrangement links TRBV6-4 to TRBJ2-1, with TRBD2 identical over 7 bases. The CDR3 totals 14 residues. J gave up 3 bases and V 5 bases, and 4 bases lay outside the gene matches. The V gene's germline CDR1 is MRHNA and CDR2 SNTAGT. This CDR3 reads CASSPSGDYNEQFF. The CDR3 bases are TGTGCCAGCAGTCCCAGCGGGGACTACAATGAGCAGTTCTTC.

This clone was picked up one time. The CDR3 loop reads CASSQQQGWSYEQYF. In DNA form, the CDR3 reads TGCGCCAGCAGCCAACAACAGGGTTGGTCCTACGAGCAGTACTTC. This chain connects TRBV4-1 to TRBJ2-7; D is perhaps TRBD1 (6 bases). The CDR3 is 15 amino acids. CDR1 MGHRA and CDR2 YSYEKL come from the germline V gene. Trimming shortened V by 2 bases and J by 1 base, and 12 bases separated the two germline ends.

Regarding this clone: This specimen includes other DNA sequences encoding the same CDR3. The V and J genes are TRBV9 and TRBJ1-3; no definite D call. The germline gives CDR1 SGDLS, CDR2 YYNGEE. CDR3 length equals 14 residues. V lost 2 bases, J lost 1 base, and 7 bases lay in between. The CDR3 DNA sequence: TGTGCCAGCAGCGTCACAGATTCTGGAAACACCATATATTTT. Its translation: CASSVTDSGNTIYF.

Concerning this clone: At one boundary the junction diverges from the germline segment, which might be a read error. This chain connects TRBV7-2 to TRBJ1-1; no reliable D call. Germline CDR1 and CDR2: SGHTA and FQGNSA. The CDR3 is 12 residues long. The CDR3 spells CASSFSSAGIIF. The CDR3 DNA reads as TGTGCCAGCAGCTTTAGTTCGGCGGGCATCATCTTT.

This chain joins TRBV9 and TRBJ1-4; D is perhaps TRBD1 (6 bases). Germline-derived CDR1 and CDR2 are SGDLS and YYNGEE. Deletions cut 0 bases from V and 5 bases from J, with 11 bases between. This CDR3 has 15 amino acids. Here the CDR3 DNA reads TGTGCCAGCAGCGTAGAGGGGGGGCAAAATGAAAAACTGTTTTTT. It translates to CASSVEGGQNEKLFF. The whole variable domain, filled in from reference TRBV9 and TRBJ1-4, reads DSGVTQTPKHLITATGQRVTLRCSPRSGDLSVYWYQQSLDQGLQFLIQYYNGEERAKGNILERFSAQQFPDLHSELNLSSLELGDSALYFCASSVEGGQNEKLFFGSGTQLSVL.

The chain carries TRBV4-2 and TRBJ2-7; a weak D match, TRBD1 (6 bases). CDR3 length: 15 amino acids. Germline V gene data show CDR1 as LGHNA and CDR2 as YNFKEQ. Trimming removed 1 base at V and 0 bases at J, with 10 bases between. The CDR3 DNA reads TGTGCCAGCAGCCAAGTGAGGGGGAGCTCCTACGAGCAGTACTTC. Its translation is CASSQVRGSSYEQYF.